The 28 T cell receptor beta chains below were found in one sample sequenced in a study of PD-1 blockade in classical Hodgkin lymphoma. Only in-frame clones appear in the TCRdb table, and some are missing; sequencing was by immunoSEQ multiplex PCR. The sample holds roughly 100,000 clones, approximately 94% seen once. Time point described: cycle 4 day 1 (C4D1), after around six weeks of nivolumab. Every patient relapsed after autologous stem cell transplantation, and brentuximab vedotin exposure varied. Here the sequenced sample was peripheral blood mononuclear cells (PBMCs), taken before the fourth cycle of nivolumab. Source of these receptors: a human donor with classical Hodgkin lymphoma.

The chain employs TRBV6-1 and TRBJ2-7; the match to TRBD2 covers 11 bases. This CDR3 contains 14 residues. With V trimmed by 5 bases and J by 3 bases, 3 bases remained unmatched. Per germline, CDR1 MNHNS and CDR2 SASEGT. Here the CDR3 reads CASSPGTSGYEQYF. For the CDR3, the DNA is TGTGCCAGCAGTCCCGGGACTAGCGGCTACGAGCAGTACTTC.

The V and J genes are TRBV6-5 and TRBJ1-1; 10 nucleotides align to TRBD1. Germline V lookup: CDR1 MNHEY, CDR2 SVGAGI. Unmatched junction bases numbered 6, after V lost 5 bases and J lost 6 bases. The CDR3 extends over 14 amino acids. CDR3: CASSDGQGVPEAFF. In DNA form, the CDR3 reads TGTGCCAGCAGTGACGGACAGGGGGTGCCTGAAGCTTTCTTT.

Only a few counts were recorded for this clone. This chain links TRBV18 with TRBJ1-1, with D unclear. V shed 1 base and J shed 3 bases, with 6 bases lying between them. Germline CDR1 and CDR2: KGHSH and LQKENI. This CDR3 region has 13 residues. In DNA, the CDR3 is TGTGCCAGCTCACCACAGAAGGACACTGAAGCTTTCTTT. Translation: CASSPQKDTEAFF.

This sequence joins TRBV27 and TRBJ2-5, with D hard to call. This CDR3 is 16 amino acids long. Germline CDR1 MNHEY, CDR2 SMNVEV (reference sequence). The V gene lost 6 bases and the J gene lost 1 base, with 18 bases spanning the gap. CDR3 sequence reads: CASSPPPVARQETQYF. In nucleotides, the CDR3 is TGTGCCAGCAGCCCTCCTCCGGTGGCCCGCCAAGAGACCCAGTACTTC.

The chain combines TRBV5-1 with TRBJ2-1; a possible D gene is TRBD1 (5 bases). CDR3 size: 13 residues. Germline V lookup: CDR1 SGHRS, CDR2 YFSETQ. Trimming left V 5 bases short and J 4 bases short, with 10 bases between. The DNA for the CDR3 is TGCGCCAGCAGGCTGGGGCCTTACAATGAGCAGTTCTTC. This codes for CASRLGPYNEQFF.

V usage is TRBV28 and J usage is TRBJ1-1, with a tentative D call TRBD1 (5 bases). Germline V gene lookup returns CDR1 MDHEN and CDR2 SYDVKM. V was shortened by 5 bases and J by 4 bases, with 17 bases between the two germline ends. This CDR3 spans 15 amino acids. CDR3 region: CASSNTRIGGTEAFF. The CDR3 DNA reads TGTGCCAGCAGTAATACAAGAATTGGGGGCACTGAAGCTTTCTTT.

This rearrangement joins TRBV7-8 to TRBJ1-1, with D hard to call. V was cut by 1 base and J by 1 base, with 7 bases left in between. CDR3 size: 14 residues. Looked up from germline, CDR1 is SGHVS and CDR2 is FQNEAQ. The CDR3 region is CASSLESRNTEAFF. The CDR3 coding sequence is TGTGCCAGCAGCTTAGAATCCAGGAACACTGAAGCTTTCTTT.

CDR3 sequence (DNA): TGTGCCAGCAGCCGTACTTCAGGGGGGGATGAGCAGTTCTTC. This gives the protein CASSRTSGGDEQFF. The chain is built from TRBV4-2 and TRBJ2-1, with D possibly being TRBD1 or TRBD2 (7 bases each). The length of the CDR3 is 14 residues. Germline loops: CDR1 LGHNA, CDR2 YNFKEQ. V was pared by 4 bases and J by 8 bases, with 15 bases between.

The genes are TRBV27 and TRBJ1-1, with D perhaps TRBD1 (5 bases). The germline V and J ends were trimmed by 5 bases and 9 bases, with 13 bases remaining between them. The CDR3 is 12 amino acids. Germline assignment: CDR1 MNHEY and CDR2 SMNVEV (reference sequence). CDR3 sequence reads: CASSPPRGKAFF. In nucleotides, the CDR3 is TGTGCCAGCAGTCCCCCCCGGGGCAAAGCTTTCTTT.

This rearrangement joins TRBV19 to TRBJ1-2; TRBD1 aligns across 9 bases. The CDR3 runs to 14 residues. Germline V CDR1 and CDR2: LNHDA, SQIVND (reference sequence). V lost 8 bases, J lost 7 bases, and 11 bases stayed unmatched. CDR3 nucleotides: TGTGCCAGTGCAGATACAGGGGGCGCAGGTGGCTACACCTTC. Its translation is CASADTGGAGGYTF.

This chain uses TRBV15 with TRBJ2-3, with D possibly TRBD1 on 6 matching bases. Germline CDR1 reads LNHNV; CDR2 reads YYDKDF (reference sequence). The V gene lost 8 bases and the J gene lost 1 base, with 13 bases spanning the gap. This CDR3 has 14 residues. CDR3 region: CATASEGGTDTQYF. CDR3 nucleotide sequence: TGTGCCACCGCTTCTGAGGGGGGCACAGATACGCAGTATTTT.

V gene TRBV6-5 combines with J gene TRBJ2-3; D might be TRBD1 or TRBD2, each matching 5 bases. The CDR3 extends over 14 amino acids. Germline lookup yields CDR1 MNHEY and CDR2 SVGAGI. Trimming shortened V by 5 bases and J by 2 bases, and 11 bases separated the two germline ends. The CDR3 spells CASSPSGHTDTQYF. CDR3 DNA sequence: TGTGCCAGCAGTCCCAGCGGACACACAGATACGCAGTATTTT.

V gene TRBV28 combines with J gene TRBJ2-7; the D is unclear. From germline, CDR1 is MDHEN and CDR2 SYDVKM. The V end was cut by 5 bases, the J end by 7 bases, with 9 bases between. The CDR3 runs 11 residues. The CDR3 bases are TGTGCCAGCAGTGTCCCCAGGGAGCAGTACTTC. This sequence encodes CASSVPREQYF. The whole variable domain, remainder taken from reference TRBV28 and TRBJ2-7, is DVKVTQSSRYLVKRTGEKVFLECVQDMDHENMFWYRQDPGLGLRLIYFSYDVKMKEKGDIPEGYSVSREKKERFSLILESASTNQTSMYLCASSVPREQYFGPGTRLTVT.

V is TRBV7-3 and J is TRBJ2-1, with 14 bases matching TRBD2. CDR3 size: 21 residues. Germline V lookup: CDR1 SGHTA, CDR2 FQGTGA. V shed 3 bases and J 1 base; nucleotides not matched to a gene: 14. The CDR3 DNA reads as TGTGCCAGCAGCTTTCCCGGGACTAGCGGGAGTACTTCAGAGTCCTACAATGAGCAGTTCTTC. It codes for CASSFPGTSGSTSESYNEQFF.

The rearrangement joins TRBV11-2 to TRBJ2-1; D gene uncertain. The CDR3 contains 17 residues. V gave up 2 bases and J gave up 6 bases, with 20 bases separating them. The V gene's germline CDR1 is SGHAT and CDR2 FQNNGV. This CDR3 is CASSLSARTTAANEQFF. In DNA, the CDR3 is TGTGCCAGCAGCTTAAGCGCGCGGACGACCGCCGCCAATGAGCAGTTCTTC.

Only one count was recorded for this clone. A read error may account for a junction end that differs from germline. V gene TRBV7-7 combines with J gene TRBJ1-6; tentatively, D is TRBD1 (5 bases). The CDR3 totals 15 residues. Germline values: CDR1 SSHAT, CDR2 FNYEAQ (reference sequence). The CDR3 DNA is TGTGCTAGCAGCTTAGATGGGGGAGGGAATTCACCCCTCCACTTT. Its protein is CASSLDGGGNSPLHF.

The chain employs TRBV14 and TRBJ1-4, with no clear D. This CDR3 contains 15 residues. Germline values: CDR1 SGHDN, CDR2 FVKESK. The V end was cut by 1 base, the J end by 2 bases, with 8 bases between. As DNA, the CDR3 is TGTGCCAGCAGCCAAGTGTCACAGACTAATGAAAAACTGTTTTTT. It translates to CASSQVSQTNEKLFF.

This clone has a handful of counts. The rearrangement joins TRBV25-1 to TRBJ2-2, with D possibly called TRBD1 or TRBD2 (7 bases each). Germline V CDR1 and CDR2: MGHDK, SYGVNS. The CDR3 runs 13 residues. Trimming removed 6 bases from V and 6 bases from J, with 11 bases in between. The CDR3 loop reads CASRGRGPGELFF. The CDR3 DNA is TGTGCCAGCAGGGGGAGGGGGCCCGGGGAGCTGTTTTTT.

The table lists this clone with a count of one. The V call is TRBV27, the J call TRBJ2-7; TRBD2 agrees at 10 bases. V was pared by 5 bases and J by 2 bases, with 18 bases of the junction left unmatched. Germline V gene data show CDR1 as MNHEY and CDR2 as SMNVEV (reference sequence). This CDR3 has 19 amino acids. CDR3 amino acids: CASSVPGLAPGVRPYEQYF. The CDR3 coding sequence is TGTGCCAGCAGTGTACCGGGACTAGCGCCGGGAGTACGTCCCTACGAGCAGTACTTC.

The V call is TRBV7-2, the J call TRBJ2-7; D uncertain. The V gene's germline CDR1 is SGHTA and CDR2 FQGNSA. CDR3 length: 12 residues. V was shortened by 6 bases and J by 4 bases, with 10 bases between the two germline ends. The CDR3 DNA follows: TGTGCCAGCAGTTTCCGCATTTACGAGCAGTACTTC. This gives the protein CASSFRIYEQYF.

The chain links TRBV7-2 to TRBJ1-5; D not certain. The V gene's germline CDR1 is SGHTA and CDR2 FQGNSA. The CDR3 sequence is 13 residues long. The V end lost 1 base, the J end lost 4 bases, and 5 bases lay between the germline ends. CDR3 nucleotides: TGTGCCAGCAGCTTAGGCCGGAATCAGCCCCAGCATTTT. This encodes CASSLGRNQPQHF.

J is TRBJ1-1 and V is TRBV29-1, with D unclear. Germline V gene sequence: CDR1 SQVTM, CDR2 ANQGSEA. CDR3 length: 14 amino acids. Trimming cost V 4 bases and J 1 base, with 13 bases left between them. The CDR3 protein is CSVADPGWNTEAFF. The DNA for the CDR3 is TGCAGCGTTGCCGATCCGGGGTGGAACACTGAAGCTTTCTTT.

The V call is TRBV14, the J call TRBJ1-2, with a weak D call TRBD1 (5 bases). V was pared by 2 bases and J by 8 bases, with 18 bases between. CDR3 length: 15 residues. Germline V gene sequence: CDR1 SGHDN, CDR2 FVKESK. In nucleotides, the CDR3 is TGTGCCAGCAGCCAAAGTCATGGGGCATCATTCGGCTACACCTTC. Encoded protein: CASSQSHGASFGYTF. The variable domain in full, completed from reference TRBV14 and TRBJ1-2, reads EAGVTQFPSHSVIEKGQTVTLRCDPISGHDNLYWYRRVMGKEIKFLLHFVKESKQDESGMPNNRFLAERTGGTYSTLKVQPAELEDSGVYFCASSQSHGASFGYTFGSGTRLTVV.

The chain links TRBV27 to TRBJ2-7; D possibly matches TRBD1 or TRBD2 (5 bases each). Germline lookup yields CDR1 MNHEY and CDR2 SMNVEV (reference sequence). The CDR3 covers 13 residues. Trimming stripped 3 bases from V and 3 bases from J, with 9 bases between. The CDR3 nucleotides read TGTGCCAGCAGTTTGGGGGTTCTCTACGAGCAGTACTTC. The encoded protein is CASSLGVLYEQYF.

The chain combines TRBV19 with TRBJ2-7, with 13 bases matching TRBD2. This CDR3 is 15 amino acids long. Germline CDR1 reads LNHDA; CDR2 reads SQIVND (reference sequence). The V gene end was trimmed by 7 bases and the J gene end by 3 bases; junction bases not matched to a gene: 6. CDR3 sequence: CASTPGLAGSYEQYF. CDR3 in DNA: TGTGCCAGTACCCCGGGACTAGCGGGGAGCTACGAGCAGTACTTC.

This chain links TRBV11-1 with TRBJ2-7; TRBD2 is a possible D gene (6 bases). Per germline, CDR1 SGHAT and CDR2 FQDESV (reference sequence). This CDR3 has 16 residues. V lost 5 bases to trimming and J lost 0 bases, with 17 bases between them. The CDR3 here is CASSLGGSPSSYEQYF. For the CDR3, the DNA is TGTGCCAGCAGCCTGGGGGGAAGCCCAAGCTCCTACGAGCAGTACTTC.

The chain uses TRBV4-1 and TRBJ2-3, with a weak D call TRBD2 (6 bases). Trimming removed 3 bases from V and 1 base from J, with 14 bases in between. This CDR3 comprises 16 residues. CDR1 and CDR2 from the germline V gene are MGHRA and YSYEKL. This CDR3 reads CASSHEAGSCTDTQYF. The CDR3 region has the DNA TGCGCCAGCAGCCATGAGGCGGGATCCTGCACAGATACGCAGTATTTT.

CDR3: CASSGTGGTGARLNYGYTF. The CDR3 nucleotides read TGTGCCAGCAGCGGGACCGGGGGGACAGGGGCCCGACTCAACTATGGCTACACCTTC. The chain carries TRBV21-1 and TRBJ1-2; the DNA was not used to check the table's D call, TRBD1. TRBV21-1 is termed a pseudogene. CDR3 length: 19 residues.